These 24 T cell receptor beta chains originate from one sample sequenced in a study of spatial heterogeneity in lung cancer. TCRdb ran MiXCR on the 5' RACE reads and lists one entry per CDR3 protein. Here the sample spans about 4,000 distinct CDR3 sequences, around 9.4% being singletons. Indicated time point: sample taken at primary tumor resection. Sample: normal lung tissue next to the tumor, taken at surgery. These receptor sequences come from a female donor with early-stage non-small cell lung cancer.

This clonotype is medium-sized in the sample. The rearrangement uses TRBV5-4 and TRBJ2-1, with 11 bases identical to TRBD2. CDR3 length: 16 amino acids. Trimming took 0 bases from V and 7 from J; bases not matched to a gene: 6. Germline V lookup: CDR1 SGHNT, CDR2 YYREEE (reference sequence). The DNA for the CDR3 is TGTGCCAGCAGCTTGGGTAGCGGGAGGGCCATGAATGAGCAGTTCTTC. It specifies CASSLGSGRAMNEQFF. The variable domain in full, with the rest retrieved from reference TRBV5-4 and TRBJ2-1, is ETGVTQSPTHLIKTRGQQVTLRCSSQSGHNTVSWYQQALGQGPQFIFQYYREEENGRGNFPPRFSGLQFPNYSSELNVNALELDDSALYLCASSLGSGRAMNEQFFGPGTRLTVL.

This clonotype occurred many times. In DNA, the CDR3 is TGTGCCAGCAGCTTAGTTTGGGAAGCAGAGACCCAGTACTTC. It is translated as CASSLVWEAETQYF. The chain couples TRBV7-2 to TRBJ2-5; D not certain. Trimming pared 1 base from V and 4 bases from J, leaving 10 bases between. CDR3 size: 14 residues. Per the germline V gene, CDR1 is SGHTA and CDR2 is FQGNSA.

This clonotype is judged medium-sized (0.01 to 0.1%). The J gene is TRBJ2-4, the V gene TRBV4-2, with D unclear. The CDR3 is 16 amino acids. Germline CDR1 is LGHNA and CDR2 is YNFKEQ. V was shortened by 0 bases and J by 0 bases, with 9 bases between the two germline ends. The chain's CDR3 is CASSQESTLAKNIQYF. CDR3 DNA sequence: TGTGCCAGCAGCCAAGAAAGCACTTTAGCCAAAAACATTCAGTACTTC.

The rearrangement joins TRBV7-9 to TRBJ2-2, with D perhaps TRBD1 or TRBD2 (5 bases each). The CDR3 has 14 amino acids. The germline V gene has CDR1 SEHNR and CDR2 FQNEAQ (reference sequence). With 6 bases removed from V and 0 bases from J, the gap between germline ends came to 8 bases. The chain's CDR3 is CASRGETNTGELFF. The CDR3 coding sequence is TGTGCCAGCAGGGGGGAGACGAACACCGGGGAGCTGTTTTTT.

This clonotype is deemed large. The V and J genes are TRBV6-2 or TRBV6-3 and TRBJ2-5, with D hard to call. Trimming cost V 2 bases and J 5 bases, with 9 bases left between them. The CDR3 is made up of 13 amino acids. The V gene's germline CDR1 is MNHEY and CDR2 SVGEGT. DNA of the CDR3: TGTGCCAGCAGTTACCTCCCGCGGGAGACCCAGTACTTC. As protein: CASSYLPRETQYF.

This clonotype is categorized as medium-sized. The rearrangement uses TRBV11-3 and TRBJ2-7, with D possibly TRBD1 on 6 matching bases. Trimming cost V 5 bases and J 5 bases, with 13 bases left between them. Looked up from germline, CDR1 is SGHNT and CDR2 is YENEEA. This CDR3 comprises 13 residues. The CDR3 protein is CASSRPPGDEQYF. The CDR3 nucleotides read TGTGCCAGCAGCCGACCGCCAGGGGACGAGCAGTACTTC.

By share, this clonotype ranks as medium-sized. This chain links TRBV3-2 with TRBJ2-5; TRBD2 is taken as the D call from the table, unchecked against the DNA. TRBV3-2 is classified as a pseudogene. The CDR3 loop spans 16 amino acids. CDR3 sequence: CASSQEKTSGRETQYF. CDR3 bases: TGTGCCAGCAGCCAAGAAAAAACTAGCGGGAGGGAAACCCAGTACTTC.

This clonotype was detected ten times or more. The chain has TRBV5-1 and TRBJ2-5; weak D call: TRBD1 (5 bases). The ends were cut back, 3 bases at V and 5 bases at J, with 14 bases in the middle. The CDR3 covers 14 residues. Per germline, CDR1 SGHRS and CDR2 YFSETQ. CDR3 nucleotide sequence: TGCGCCAGCAGCTCCCCTCAGGGAACGGAGACCCAGTACTTC. Translated, it gives CASSSPQGTETQYF. Full variable domain (missing parts from reference TRBV5-1 and TRBJ2-5): KAGVTQTPRYLIKTRGQQVTLSCSPISGHRSVSWYQQTPGQGLQFLFEYFSETQRNKGNFPGRFSGRQFSNSRSEMNVSTLELGDSALYLCASSSPQGTETQYFGPGTRLLVL.

The chain is built from TRBV2 and TRBJ1-1; unclear D gene. Trimming removed 6 bases at V and 10 bases at J, with 12 bases between. From germline, CDR1 is SNHLY and CDR2 FYNNEI. The CDR3 spans 11 residues. The CDR3 nucleotides are TGTGCCAGCAGGAGGGAGCTAGCAGCTTTCTTT. It encodes CASRRELAAFF.

The chain is built from TRBV3-1 and TRBJ2-1; 10 bases agree with TRBD2. With V trimmed by 4 bases and J by 1 base, 7 bases remained unmatched. This CDR3 contains 17 residues. The germline V gene has CDR1 LGHDT and CDR2 YNNKEL (reference sequence). The CDR3 loop reads CASSPWTSGGSYNEQFF. The CDR3 nucleotides read TGTGCCAGCAGCCCCTGGACTAGCGGAGGATCCTACAATGAGCAGTTCTTC.

In this sample, this clonotype is medium-sized. This sequence joins TRBV12-3 or TRBV12-4 and TRBJ2-7; 7 nucleotides agree with TRBD1. The CDR3 sequence is 14 residues long. The trim removed 6 bases at V and 2 bases at J, leaving 7 bases unmatched. The CDR3 sequence is CASRPTGPTYEQYF. DNA of the CDR3: TGTGCCAGCAGGCCGACAGGGCCCACCTACGAGCAGTACTTC.

Sample share makes this clonotype medium-sized (0.01 to 0.1%). The rearrangement links TRBV6-2 or TRBV6-3 to TRBJ2-2; weak D call: TRBD2 (6 bases). There are 14 residues in the CDR3. Trimming shortened V by 6 bases and J by 5 bases, and 13 bases separated the two germline ends. Germline assignment: CDR1 MNHEY and CDR2 SVGEGT. The DNA for the CDR3 is TGTGCCAGCAGGGAGGGCAGGAGGACCGGGGAGCTGTTTTTT. Its protein product is CASREGRRTGELFF.

This clonotype was picked up many times. The chain recombines TRBV19 with TRBJ1-5; 10 bases line up with TRBD1. Trimming took 3 bases from V and 6 from J; bases not matched to a gene: 14. Germline CDR1 reads LNHDA; CDR2 reads SQIVND (reference sequence). CDR3 length equals 18 residues. This CDR3 is CASSIHLSGTGVGQPQHF. The CDR3 nucleotides read TGTGCCAGTAGTATCCACCTAAGCGGGACAGGGGTGGGTCAGCCCCAGCATTTT.

This clonotype has just a few counts. The CDR3 reads CASHAMGAQGNQPQHF. The CDR3, as DNA: TGTGCCAGCCATGCAATGGGGGCGCAGGGCAATCAGCCCCAGCATTTT. The chain is built from TRBV27 and TRBJ1-5; a possible D gene is TRBD1 (6 bases). V was pared by 8 bases and J by 2 bases, with 19 bases between. Looked up from germline, CDR1 is MNHEY and CDR2 is SMNVEV (reference sequence). The CDR3 is 16 residues long.

By share of the sample, this clonotype is medium-sized (0.01 to 0.1%). This chain uses TRBV19 with TRBJ2-1; 7 bases map to TRBD2. J gave up 8 bases and V 5 bases, and 6 bases lay outside the gene matches. The germline gives CDR1 LNHDA, CDR2 SQIVND (reference sequence). This CDR3 has 13 residues. The CDR3, as DNA: TGTGCCAGTAGTGGGGAGGGCATCGATGAGCAGTTCTTC. Its translation is CASSGEGIDEQFF.

Sample share makes this clonotype medium-sized (0.01 to 0.1%). The gene calls are TRBV6-6 and TRBJ2-7; no clear D. The V gene lost 5 bases and the J gene lost 7 bases, with 12 bases spanning the gap. The CDR3 spans 12 residues. Germline CDR1 and CDR2: MNHNY and SVGAGI (reference sequence). The CDR3 loop is CASSPQRAEQYF. The CDR3, as DNA: TGTGCCAGCAGTCCGCAGAGAGCAGAGCAGTACTTC.

There are a few counts of this clonotype. The chain couples TRBV7-2 to TRBJ2-2; D is unresolved. The CDR3 extends over 14 amino acids. Germline values: CDR1 SGHTA, CDR2 FQGNSA. V was trimmed by 5 bases and J by 1 base, leaving 8 bases between them. The CDR3 nucleotides are TGTGCCAGCAGCCTTGTCAAGAACACCGGGGAGCTGTTTTTT. Protein: CASSLVKNTGELFF.

The gene calls are TRBV27 and TRBJ2-1; a weak D match, TRBD1 (5 bases). CDR1 and CDR2 from the germline V gene are MNHEY and SMNVEV (reference sequence). The CDR3 runs to 15 residues. Trimming shortened V by 1 base and J by 8 bases, and 15 bases separated the two germline ends. The CDR3 spells CASSLYRAQGDEQFF. Written as DNA, the CDR3 is TGTGCCAGCAGTTTATATCGCGCTCAGGGTGATGAGCAGTTCTTC.

This clonotype was counted ten times or more. The chain couples TRBV4-2 to TRBJ2-2, with 11 bases that match TRBD2. J was trimmed by 6 bases and V by 4 bases; bases with no gene match: 4. This CDR3 contains 15 residues. From germline, CDR1 is LGHNA and CDR2 YNFKEQ. The CDR3 here is CASSPLTSGAGELFF. Written as DNA, the CDR3 is TGTGCCAGCAGCCCACTGACTAGCGGGGCCGGGGAGCTGTTTTTT.

The table lists this clonotype with a few counts. The V and J genes are TRBV20-1 and TRBJ2-7; 7 nucleotides agree with TRBD1. The CDR3 loop spans 14 amino acids. Germline-derived CDR1 and CDR2 are DFQATT and SNEGSKA (reference sequence). Unmatched junction bases numbered 7, after V lost 2 bases and J lost 3 bases. DNA for the CDR3: TGCAGTGCTAGACCCCTCGGACAGGTCTACGAGCAGTACTTC. The encoded protein is CSARPLGQVYEQYF.

In this sample, this clonotype is medium-sized. This chain links TRBV5-1 with TRBJ2-5; TRBD1 matches at 10 bases. The CDR3 sequence is 14 residues long. The ends lost 3 bases at V and 5 bases at J; junction bases unmatched: 4. From germline, CDR1 is SGHRS and CDR2 YFSETQ. In DNA, the CDR3 is TGCGCCAGCAGCTCGGGACAGGGGAAGGAGACCCAGTACTTC. Amino acid sequence: CASSSGQGKETQYF.

This clonotype is medium-sized by share. V usage is TRBV4-3 and J usage is TRBJ2-5; TRBD2 aligns across 12 bases. V was pared by 2 bases and J by 1 base, with 5 bases of the junction left unmatched. From germline, CDR1 is LGHNA and CDR2 YSLEER. The CDR3 runs 17 residues. Written as DNA, the CDR3 is TGCGCCAGCAGCCAACATCTAGCGGGAGGGTCCCAAGAGACCCAGTACTTC. This encodes CASSQHLAGGSQETQYF.

This clonotype rates as medium-sized. The chain combines TRBV4-3 with TRBJ1-6; the match to TRBD1 covers 10 bases. The germline gives CDR1 LGHNA, CDR2 YSLEER. The ends lost 1 base at V and 9 bases at J; junction bases unmatched: 0. This CDR3 has 14 amino acids. Here the CDR3 reads CASSQGQGASPLHF. CDR3 nucleotide sequence: TGCGCCAGCAGCCAAGGACAGGGGGCTTCACCCCTCCACTTT.

By share, this clonotype counts as medium-sized (0.01 to 0.1%). The rearrangement links TRBV20-1 to TRBJ2-7; 8 bases map to TRBD1. Trimming at V came to 3 bases and at J to 5 bases, leaving 9 bases not matched to a gene. The germline V gene has CDR1 DFQATT and CDR2 SNEGSKA (reference sequence). The CDR3 consists of 14 residues. CDR3 in amino acids: CSASEGQGPNEQYF. For the CDR3, the DNA is TGCAGTGCTAGCGAAGGACAGGGCCCAAACGAGCAGTACTTC.